These T cell receptor beta chains were read from a single sample in a study of blood T cell repertoires in COVID-19. This table comes from immunoSEQ multiplex PCR, and its TCRdb copy is limited to in-frame clones, with some not included. The repertoire holds just over 250,000 clones, about nine tenths seen once, with over 7.5% in the top ten. The sequenced material came from peripheral blood. Every receptor here comes from a man aged 40-49 years who had recovered from COVID-19. Each CDR3 is given with its conserved first and last residue. D genes are given only for firm matches. Only part of the rows carry a size: once, few, many, or a class if the clone is expanded.

V: TRBV6-2/TRBV6-3
length: 11
size: NA
J: TRBJ2-1
D: NA
DNA: TGTGCCAGCAGTTCCTACCATGAGCAGTTCTTC
CDR3: CASSSYHEQFF

V: TRBV6-2/TRBV6-3
length: 15
size: few
J: TRBJ2-7
D: TRBD2
DNA: TGTGCCAGCAGTTACGCGGGAGGTCAACCCTACGAGCAGTACTTC
CDR3: CASSYAGGQPYEQYF

V: TRBV4-2
length: 17
size: NA
J: TRBJ1-5
D: TRBD1
DNA: TGTGCCAGCAGCCAGGGAGGGACAGGGGATGAGGGGCAGCCCCAGCATTTT
CDR3: CASSQGGTGDEGQPQHF

V: TRBV10-2
length: 12
size: NA
J: TRBJ2-5
D: TRBD2
DNA: TGCGCCACGGCAATCGGGGGGGAGACCCAGTACTTC
CDR3: CATAIGGETQYF

V: TRBV6-1
length: 14
size: NA
J: TRBJ2-7
D: TRBD1
DNA: TGTGCCAGCAGTGATTGGACAGGGGGCTACGAGCAGTACTTC
CDR3: CASSDWTGGYEQYF

V: TRBV28
length: 14
size: many
J: TRBJ2-3
D: TRBD2
DNA: TGTGCCAGCAGTTTTCTAGCGGGGACAGATACGCAGTATTTT
CDR3: CASSFLAGTDTQYF

V: TRBV14
length: 14
size: NA
J: TRBJ2-7
D: TRBD1
DNA: TGTGCCAGCAGCCTTTGGACAGGGGGTGACGAGCAGTACTTC
CDR3: CASSLWTGGDEQYF

V: TRBV5-1
length: 15
size: NA
J: TRBJ1-1
D: NA
DNA: TGCGCCAGCAGCTTGTTTGGGGGCGAGGGCACTGAAGCTTTCTTT
CDR3: CASSLFGGEGTEAFF

V: TRBV30
length: 18
size: NA
J: TRBJ1-4
D: TRBD1
DNA: TGTGCCTGGAGTGGTAAACCCGGGACAGGGGGGAGAGGTGAAAAACTGTTTTTT
CDR3: CAWSGKPGTGGRGEKLFF

V: TRBV5-1
length: 14
size: once
J: TRBJ1-1
D: NA
DNA: TGCGCCAGCAGCGCCGTACAGATGAACACTGAAGCTTTCTTT
CDR3: CASSAVQMNTEAFF

V: TRBV6-6
length: 16
size: once
J: TRBJ2-1
D: TRBD2
DNA: TGTGCCAGCAGTCGACTAGCGGGAGATTTTAGGAATGAGCAGTTCTTC
CDR3: CASSRLAGDFRNEQFF

V: TRBV27
length: 18
size: NA
J: TRBJ2-7
D: TRBD2
DNA: TGTGCCAGCAGCAAGGCATTGGGACTAGCGGGGAAGTACTACGAGCAGTACTTC
CDR3: CASSKALGLAGKYYEQYF

V: TRBV19
length: 13
size: NA
J: TRBJ2-5
D: NA
DNA: TGTGCCAGTAGTCCGCGTATCGGAGAGACCCAGTACTTC
CDR3: CASSPRIGETQYF

V: TRBV10-3
length: 16
size: NA
J: TRBJ2-7
D: NA
DNA: TGTGCCATCAGGGGACTGGCGGGAAGTTCCTCCTACGAGCAGTACTTC
CDR3: CAIRGLAGSSSYEQYF

V: TRBV19
length: 16
size: NA
J: TRBJ2-1
D: TRBD1
DNA: TGTGCCAGTAGTATGGCGACAGGGAGCTCCTACAATGAGCAGTTCTTC
CDR3: CASSMATGSSYNEQFF